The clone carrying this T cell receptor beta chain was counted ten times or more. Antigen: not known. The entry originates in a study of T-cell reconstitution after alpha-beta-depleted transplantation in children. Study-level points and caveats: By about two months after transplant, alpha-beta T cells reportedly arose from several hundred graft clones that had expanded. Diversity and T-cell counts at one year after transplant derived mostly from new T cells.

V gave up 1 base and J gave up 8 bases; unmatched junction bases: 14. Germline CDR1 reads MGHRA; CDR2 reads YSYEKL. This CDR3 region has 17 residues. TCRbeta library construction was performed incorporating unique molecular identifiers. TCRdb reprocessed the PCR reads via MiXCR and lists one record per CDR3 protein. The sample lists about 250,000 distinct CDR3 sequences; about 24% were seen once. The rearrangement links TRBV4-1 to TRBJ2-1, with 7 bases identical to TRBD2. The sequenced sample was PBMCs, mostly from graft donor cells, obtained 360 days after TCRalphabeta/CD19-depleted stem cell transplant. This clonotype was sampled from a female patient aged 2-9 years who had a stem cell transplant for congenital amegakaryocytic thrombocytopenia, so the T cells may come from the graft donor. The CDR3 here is CASSQGTRREIIHEQFF. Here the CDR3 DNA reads TGCGCCAGCAGCCAAGGGACTCGGCGGGAGATAATCCATGAGCAGTTCTTC.